The clone carrying this TCR beta chain was observed a handful of times. Its antigen is as yet unknown. This specimen comes from a study of beta chain features in type 1 diabetes. The isolated RNA, all of it, was reverse transcribed, so expressed TCRB transcripts were what got sequenced. The data were produced by immunoSEQ multiplex PCR, yet TCRdb's version contains in-frame clones alone and is incomplete. There are 110,000 to 150,000 clones in the sample; roughly 10% occur only once, and 0.55% to 0.75% lies in the top ten. Each donor gave one heparinised blood draw averaging about 100 mL. Study-wide results and limits: PCR might favor shorter templates, equally in patients and controls. Naive, central memory and regulatory TCRB repertoires appeared more similar among patients than healthy donors.

Germline V gene sequence: CDR1 LNHDA, CDR2 SQIVND (reference sequence). The V and J ends lost 9 bases and 2 bases respectively, with 14 bases between them. There are 15 residues in the CDR3. Source material: central memory CD4+ T cells from blood. This chain connects TRBV19 to TRBJ2-6; weak D call: TRBD2 (6 bases). The receptor comes from a woman aged 35 to 49 in good health. The CDR3 spells CASNIAGTGANVLTF. CDR3 bases: TGTGCCAGCAACATTGCGGGAACTGGGGCCAACGTCCTGACTTTC.